This T cell receptor beta chain is drawn from a study of blood T cell repertoires in COVID-19. Assay used: immunoSEQ multiplex PCR; TCRdb lists only in-frame clones, some missing. The profile shows around 280,000 clones, 90% of them singletons. From germline, CDR1 is KGHSH and CDR2 LQKENI. CDR3 length: 14 residues. V lost 3 bases, J lost 3 bases, and 4 bases stayed unmatched. This receptor was identified in a woman between 18 and 29 years old with acute COVID-19. Source material: PBMCs or T cells enriched from blood (not recorded which). V and J are TRBV18 and TRBJ1-2; 7 bases line up with TRBD1. CDR3 loop: CASSPLGQHYGYTF. The CDR3 region has the DNA TGTGCCAGCTCACCCCTGGGACAGCACTATGGCTACACCTTC.